This note documents a single T cell receptor (beta chain) sequence. What it binds is unknown. Data came from immunoSEQ multiplex PCR; TCRdb stores just in-frame clones and leaves some out. The sample consists of over a million clones, 96% of them appearing once. Donors were healthy HIV-negative adults without recently reported acute infections or vaccinations. The sample belongs to a study of shared clonotypes between healthy human individuals. Findings of the study overall: Larger estimated richness was generally seen in naive subsets than in memory subsets. Across a handful of donors, naive CD4 shared roughly 5%, naive CD8 around 3.5%, memory CD4 over 2%, memory CD8 0.4%.

Germline V gene sequence: CDR1 SNHLY, CDR2 FYNNEI. This CDR3 is 13 amino acids long. V gave up 5 bases and J gave up 4 bases; unmatched junction bases: 2. What was sequenced was naive CD4+ T cells sorted from blood. Subset described: CD45RA+ positively selected. The TCR sequence derives from a man under 40 in good health. V and J are TRBV2 and TRBJ2-1; TRBD1 aligns across 7 bases. The chain's CDR3 is CASSLQGYNEQFF. In nucleotides, the CDR3 is TGTGCCAGCAGTCTACAGGGGTACAATGAGCAGTTCTTC.